Presented here are 3 T cell receptor beta chains from one specimen sequenced in a study of CD8 T cells in Susac syndrome. Random hexamers served to reverse transcribe roughly 0.5 to 1 ug RNA. TCRdb re-called the immunoSEQ multiplex PCR reads with MiXCR, one entry per CDR3 protein. The sample records a few hundred thousand distinct CDR3 sequences, more than 85% being singletons. Sequenced sample: CD4+ T cells from PBMCs. The receptors were gathered from a human donor with multiple sclerosis.

The V and J genes are TRBV15 and TRBJ2-3; possibly TRBD2 for D (6 bases). Germline assignment: CDR1 LNHNV and CDR2 YYDKDF (reference sequence). CDR3 length: 14 residues. V was cut by 1 base and J by 3 bases, with 8 bases left in between. In nucleotides, the CDR3 is TGTGCCACCAGCAGAGGGGGGGAAACAGATACGCAGTATTTT. This gives the protein CATSRGGETDTQYF. Full variable domain (outside the CDR3, taken from reference TRBV15 and TRBJ2-3): DAMVIQNPRYQVTQFGKPVTLSCSQTLNHNVMYWYQQKSSQAPKLLFHYYDKDFNNEADTPDNFQSRRPNTSFCFLDIRSPGLGDTAMYLCATSRGGETDTQYFGPGTRLTVL.

J is TRBJ2-2 and V is TRBV7-9; TRBD2 aligns across 7 bases. Germline V gene sequence: CDR1 SEHNR, CDR2 FQNEAQ (reference sequence). The CDR3 sequence is 15 residues long. V was clipped by 7 bases and J by 2 bases; unmatched bases: 7. The CDR3 loop reads CASTGGTFNTGELFF. The CDR3 DNA reads as TGTGCCAGCACCGGGGGGACGTTCAACACCGGGGAGCTGTTTTTT.

J is TRBJ2-7 and V is TRBV20-1, with D perhaps being TRBD1 or TRBD2 (5 bases each). Germline V gene sequence: CDR1 DFQATT, CDR2 SNEGSKA (reference sequence). This CDR3 comprises 12 residues. V shed 3 bases and J shed 6 bases, with 12 bases lying between them. The CDR3 sequence: CSASLQAGEQYF. The CDR3 DNA reads as TGCAGTGCTAGTTTACAGGCGGGCGAGCAGTACTTC.